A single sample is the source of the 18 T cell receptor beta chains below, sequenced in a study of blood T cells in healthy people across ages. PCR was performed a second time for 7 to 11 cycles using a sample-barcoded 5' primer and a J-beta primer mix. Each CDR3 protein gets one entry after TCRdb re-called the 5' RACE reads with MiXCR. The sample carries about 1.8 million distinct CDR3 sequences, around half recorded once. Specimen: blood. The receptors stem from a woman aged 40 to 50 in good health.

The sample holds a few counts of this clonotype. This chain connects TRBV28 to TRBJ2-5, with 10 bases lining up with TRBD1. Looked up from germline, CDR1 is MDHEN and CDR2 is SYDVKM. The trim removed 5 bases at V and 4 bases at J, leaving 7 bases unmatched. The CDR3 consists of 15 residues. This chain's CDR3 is CASSPAGQGSETQYF. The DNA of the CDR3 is TGTGCCAGCAGTCCCGCGGGACAGGGGTCAGAGACCCAGTACTTC.

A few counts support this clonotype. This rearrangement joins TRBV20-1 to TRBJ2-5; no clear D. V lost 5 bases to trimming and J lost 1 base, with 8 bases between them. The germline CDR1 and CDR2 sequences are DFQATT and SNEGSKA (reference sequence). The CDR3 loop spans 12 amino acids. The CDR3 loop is CSAARTQETQYF. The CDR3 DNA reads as TGCAGTGCTGCCAGAACCCAAGAGACCCAGTACTTC.

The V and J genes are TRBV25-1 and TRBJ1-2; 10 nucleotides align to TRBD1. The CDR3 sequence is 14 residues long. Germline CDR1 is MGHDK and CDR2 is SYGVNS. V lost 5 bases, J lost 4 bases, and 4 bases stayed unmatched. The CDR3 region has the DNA TGTGCCAGCAGTCCGACAGGGGGCCTCTATGGCTACACCTTC. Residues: CASSPTGGLYGYTF.

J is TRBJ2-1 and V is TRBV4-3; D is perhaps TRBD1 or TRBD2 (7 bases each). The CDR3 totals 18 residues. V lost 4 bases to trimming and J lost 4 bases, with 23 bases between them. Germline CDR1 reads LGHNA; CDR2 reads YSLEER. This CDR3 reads CASSRKVAGGGAYNEQFF. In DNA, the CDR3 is TGCGCCAGCAGCCGGAAAGTAGCAGGGGGGGGGGCATACAATGAGCAGTTCTTC.

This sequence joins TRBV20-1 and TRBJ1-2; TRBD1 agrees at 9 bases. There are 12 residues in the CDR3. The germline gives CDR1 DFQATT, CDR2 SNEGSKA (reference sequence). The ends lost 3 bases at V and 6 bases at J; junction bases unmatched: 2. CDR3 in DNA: TGCAGTGCTAGTACAGGGGGCAATGGCTACACCTTC. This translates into CSASTGGNGYTF.

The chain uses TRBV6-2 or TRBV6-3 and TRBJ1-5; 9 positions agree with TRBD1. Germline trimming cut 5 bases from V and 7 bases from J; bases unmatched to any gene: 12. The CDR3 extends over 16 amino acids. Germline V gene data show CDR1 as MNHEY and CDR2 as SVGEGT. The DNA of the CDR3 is TGTGCCAGCAGTCCATTTAACAGGGGGCGATTCCAGCCCCAGCATTTT. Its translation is CASSPFNRGRFQPQHF.

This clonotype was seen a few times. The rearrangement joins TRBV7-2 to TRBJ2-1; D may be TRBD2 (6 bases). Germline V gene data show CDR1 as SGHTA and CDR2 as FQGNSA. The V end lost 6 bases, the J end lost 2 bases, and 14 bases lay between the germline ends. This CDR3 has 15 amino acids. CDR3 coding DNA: TGTGCCAGCAGACCCCGACTAGTGCCCTACAATGAGCAGTTCTTC. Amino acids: CASRPRLVPYNEQFF. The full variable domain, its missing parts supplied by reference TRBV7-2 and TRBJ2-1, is GAGVSQSPSNKVTEKGKDVELRCDPISGHTALYWYRQSLGQGLEFLIYFQGNSAPDKSGLPSDRFSAERTGGSVSTLTIQRTQQEDSAVYLCASRPRLVPYNEQFFGPGTRLTVL.

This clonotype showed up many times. CDR3 sequence: CASSQVGTDTQYF. DNA for the CDR3: TGCGCCAGCAGCCAAGTTGGCACAGATACGCAGTATTTT. The chain is built from TRBV4-1 and TRBJ2-3; no firm D call. CDR3 length: 13 residues. Germline V CDR1 and CDR2: MGHRA, YSYEKL. The V end was cut by 1 base, the J end by 1 base, with 3 bases between.

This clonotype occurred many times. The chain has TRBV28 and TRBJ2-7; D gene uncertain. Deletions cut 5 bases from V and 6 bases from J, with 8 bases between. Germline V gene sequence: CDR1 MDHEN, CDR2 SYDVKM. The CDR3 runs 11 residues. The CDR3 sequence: CASSLMGEQYF. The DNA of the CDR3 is TGTGCCAGCAGTCTGATGGGCGAGCAGTACTTC.

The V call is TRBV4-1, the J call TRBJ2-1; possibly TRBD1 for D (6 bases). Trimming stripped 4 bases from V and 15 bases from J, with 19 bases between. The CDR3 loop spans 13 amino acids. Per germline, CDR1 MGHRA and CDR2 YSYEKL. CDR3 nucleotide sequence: TGCGCCAGCAGCCCTCTGGTTCAGGGGATGCCGTTCTTC. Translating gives CASSPLVQGMPFF.

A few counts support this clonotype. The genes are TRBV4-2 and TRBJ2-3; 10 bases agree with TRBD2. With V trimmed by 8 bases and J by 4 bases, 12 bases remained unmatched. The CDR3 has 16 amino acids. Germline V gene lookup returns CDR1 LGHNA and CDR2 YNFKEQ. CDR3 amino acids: CASGERGGDLPDTQYF. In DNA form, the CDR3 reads TGTGCCAGCGGTGAGCGGGGGGGCGATCTTCCAGATACGCAGTATTTT.

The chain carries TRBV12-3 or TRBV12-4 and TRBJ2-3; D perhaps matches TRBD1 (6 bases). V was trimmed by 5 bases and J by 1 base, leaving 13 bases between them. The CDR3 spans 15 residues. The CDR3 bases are TGTGCCAGCAGTGATCGGGGACATCGCACAGATACGCAGTATTTT. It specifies CASSDRGHRTDTQYF.

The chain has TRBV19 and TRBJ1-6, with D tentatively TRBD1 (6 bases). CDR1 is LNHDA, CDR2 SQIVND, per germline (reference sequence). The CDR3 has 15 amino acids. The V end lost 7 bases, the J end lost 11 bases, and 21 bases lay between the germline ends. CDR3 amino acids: CASTSPDSTGTPLHF. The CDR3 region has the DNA TGTGCCAGTACCTCACCGGACAGTACGGGGACACCCCTCCACTTT.

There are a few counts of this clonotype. For the CDR3, the DNA is TGCAGTGCGGGACAGGGGTCTAAATTTAGGGGCATTCAGTACTTC. Amino acid sequence: CSAGQGSKFRGIQYF. The rearrangement links TRBV20-1 to TRBJ2-4, with 10 bases aligning to TRBD1. The germline gives CDR1 DFQATT, CDR2 SNEGSKA (reference sequence). This CDR3 has 15 residues. Trimming removed 6 bases from V and 9 bases from J; junction bases left unmatched: 14.

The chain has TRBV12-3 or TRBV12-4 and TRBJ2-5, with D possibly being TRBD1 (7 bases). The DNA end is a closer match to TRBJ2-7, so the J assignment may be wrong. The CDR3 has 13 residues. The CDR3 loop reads CATSQGGTYEQYF. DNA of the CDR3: TGTGCCACCTCCCAGGGGGGAACCTACGAGCAGTACTTC.

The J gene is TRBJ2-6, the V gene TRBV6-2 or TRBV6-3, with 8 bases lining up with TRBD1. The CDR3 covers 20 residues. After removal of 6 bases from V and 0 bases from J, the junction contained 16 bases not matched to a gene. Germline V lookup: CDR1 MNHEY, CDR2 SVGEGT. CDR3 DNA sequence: TGTGCCAGCAGGAGCATCTCGGACAGGGTCGCTGACTCTGGGGCCAACGTCCTGACTTTC. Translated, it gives CASRSISDRVADSGANVLTF.

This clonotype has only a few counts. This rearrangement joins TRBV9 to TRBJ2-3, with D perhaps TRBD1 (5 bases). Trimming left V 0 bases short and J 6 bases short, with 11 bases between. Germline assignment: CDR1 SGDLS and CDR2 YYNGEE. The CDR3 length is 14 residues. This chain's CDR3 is CASSVVRAADTQYF. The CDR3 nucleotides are TGTGCCAGCAGCGTAGTCAGGGCAGCCGATACGCAGTATTTT.

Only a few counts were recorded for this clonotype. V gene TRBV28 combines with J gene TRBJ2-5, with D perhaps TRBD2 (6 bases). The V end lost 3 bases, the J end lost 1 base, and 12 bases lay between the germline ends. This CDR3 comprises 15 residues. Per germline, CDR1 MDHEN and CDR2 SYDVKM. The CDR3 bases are TGTGCCAGCAGTTTCCGGAGCGGGCGCCAAGAGACCCAGTACTTC. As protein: CASSFRSGRQETQYF.